One T cell receptor beta chain is described in this entry. The same CDR3 can be traced to other DNA sequences in this sample. This sample is part of a study of control samples from healthy donors and cancer patients. Produced via immunoSEQ multiplex PCR; TCRdb's table is partial and in-frame only. The sample consists of about 120,000 clones, roughly 89% of them appearing once. Germline-derived CDR1 and CDR2 are SGDLS and YYNGEE. This CDR3 comprises 15 residues. V was pared by 0 bases and J by 4 bases, with 2 bases of the junction left unmatched. This receptor was taken from a man younger than 45 in good health. Sequencing used blood. The rearrangement joins TRBV9 to TRBJ1-4, with 8 bases identical to TRBD1. CDR3: CASSVGGQVNEKLFF. CDR3 nucleotides: TGTGCCAGCAGCGTAGGGGGACAGGTTAATGAAAAACTGTTTTTT.